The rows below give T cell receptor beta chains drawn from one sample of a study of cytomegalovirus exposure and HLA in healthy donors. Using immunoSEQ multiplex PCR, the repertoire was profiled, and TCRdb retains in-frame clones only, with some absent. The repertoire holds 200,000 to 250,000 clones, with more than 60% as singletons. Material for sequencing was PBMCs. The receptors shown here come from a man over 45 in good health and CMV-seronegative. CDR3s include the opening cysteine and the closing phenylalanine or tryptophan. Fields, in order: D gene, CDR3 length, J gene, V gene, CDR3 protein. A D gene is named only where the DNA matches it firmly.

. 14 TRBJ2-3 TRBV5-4 CASSRDTRTDTQYF
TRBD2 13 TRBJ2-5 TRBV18 CASSLGTKETQYF
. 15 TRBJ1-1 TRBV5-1 CASSLVELGGTEAFF
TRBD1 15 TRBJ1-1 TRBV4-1 CASSQPTGANTEAFF
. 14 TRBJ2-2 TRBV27 CASTRQGGTGELFF
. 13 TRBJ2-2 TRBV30 CAWSKDTYGELFF
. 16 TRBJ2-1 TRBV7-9 CASSLYAQGPGNEQFF
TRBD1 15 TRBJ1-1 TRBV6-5 CASSSGQGKNTEAFF
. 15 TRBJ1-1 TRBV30 CAWSKQEGRRGEAFF
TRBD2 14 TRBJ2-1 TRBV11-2 CASSLGLAGGKQFF
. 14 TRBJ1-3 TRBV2 CASSRDRSGNTIYF
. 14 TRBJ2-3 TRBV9 CASSLGSGADTQYF
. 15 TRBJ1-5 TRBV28 CATQAGTYSNQPQHF
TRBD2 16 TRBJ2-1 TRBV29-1 CSVGGLAGSSYNEQFF
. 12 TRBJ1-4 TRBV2 CASRWDFEKLFF
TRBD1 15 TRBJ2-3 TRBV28 CASSETTGLTDTQYF
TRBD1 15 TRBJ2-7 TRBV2 CASSEGQPGIYEQYF
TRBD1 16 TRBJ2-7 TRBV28 CASSTRTGTGAREQYF
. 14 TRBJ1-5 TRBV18 CASSPAERGQPQHF
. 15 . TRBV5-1 CASSLGDLRSYEQYF
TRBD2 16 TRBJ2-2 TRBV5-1 CASSAKERELTGELFF
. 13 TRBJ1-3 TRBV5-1 CASKSSSGNTIYF
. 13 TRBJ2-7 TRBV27 CASSFPGAYEQYF
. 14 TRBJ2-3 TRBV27 CASSLERGTDTQYF
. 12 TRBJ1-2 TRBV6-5 CASSYSGKGYTF
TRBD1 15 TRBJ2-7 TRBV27 CASSSPGQGAYEQYF
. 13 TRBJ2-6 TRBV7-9 CASILNGANVLTF
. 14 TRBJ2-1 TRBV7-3 CASSLNRDRREQFF
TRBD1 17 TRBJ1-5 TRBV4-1 CASSQGQGAYSNQPQHF
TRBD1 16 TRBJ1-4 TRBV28 CASSSWTGAGNEKLFF
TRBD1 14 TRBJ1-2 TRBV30 CAWRSEGAVGGYTF
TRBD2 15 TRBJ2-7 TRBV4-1 CASSHGRVQVYEQYF
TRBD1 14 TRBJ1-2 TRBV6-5 CASRKKGAGYGYTF
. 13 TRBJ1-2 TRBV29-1 CSAGRFVGDGYTF
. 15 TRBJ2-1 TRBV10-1 CASSESRGSYNEQFF
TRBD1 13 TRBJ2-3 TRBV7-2 CASGDRGADTQYF
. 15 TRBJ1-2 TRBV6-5 CASSLQAYGPYGYTF
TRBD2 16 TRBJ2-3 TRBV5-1 CASSLEGGRIADTQYF
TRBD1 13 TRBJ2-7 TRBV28 CASSLTQGAEQYF
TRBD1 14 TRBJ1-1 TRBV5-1 CASSSDRGATEAFF
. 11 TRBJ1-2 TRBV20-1 CSARTRSGYTF
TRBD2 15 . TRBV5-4 CASSLRTSGLLEQYF
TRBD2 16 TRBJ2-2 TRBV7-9 CASSRPSGSRTGELFF
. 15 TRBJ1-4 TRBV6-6 CASIARQSQSEKLFF
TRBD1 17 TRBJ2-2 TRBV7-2 CASSRQGADSLTGELFF
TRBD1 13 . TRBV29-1 CSVVRTGAYEQYF
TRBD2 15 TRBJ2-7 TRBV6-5 CASSPGLAVSYEQYF
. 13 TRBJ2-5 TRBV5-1 CASSLEGEETQYF
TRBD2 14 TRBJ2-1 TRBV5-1 CASSLAGAYNEQFF
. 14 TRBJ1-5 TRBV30 CAWSVSISNQPQHF
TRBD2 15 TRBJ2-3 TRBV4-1 CASSQGAGAGDTQYF